This TCR beta chain was recorded in a study of cytomegalovirus exposure and HLA in healthy donors (dated by TCRdb to about 2017). Describing the broader study: According to an earlier analysis of 587 of the donors, about 170 million T cells yielded over 90 million unique TCR beta sequences and approximately 300 Gb of sequence data. An early release covering about 600 HLA-typed donors comprised 250 to 350 gigabases of sequencing data and 85 million to 100 million unique TCR sequences. Of the 398 genotyped donors, more than 75% were placed in the genetic ancestry cluster associated with self-reported Caucasian donors. The aim of the study was to test whether cataloging public T cell receptors could identify signatures of past pathogen exposure. Using immunosequencing, the study profiled T cell repertoires from around 680 subjects and related those repertoires to cytomegalovirus serostatus. Besides the first cohort of around 700 subjects, a separate validation cohort made up of roughly 130 different subjects was used. To predict cytomegalovirus infection status, the study combined high-throughput TCR immunosequencing, statistical association of individual TCRs with disease status, and machine learning. In a later analysis, previously published TCR beta repertoires from 600 to 850 donors were re-analyzed and high-resolution HLA genotyping was added so that TCR occurrence patterns could be studied. Rather than drawing on any new phenotypic data, the later analysis identified candidate immune exposures from TCR beta sequences and the way those sequences occurred across donors. An earlier analysis of 450 to 750 of the donors used high-throughput TCR beta sequencing to judge whether each TCR beta V gene segment behaved as functional or pseudogenic. Donor age, sex, ethnicity and CMV serostatus were compiled alongside the repertoire data. A later genetic analysis used genome-wide SNP genotypes for about 65% of the roughly 700 donors, treating that subset as a discovery cohort. All discovery cohort repertoires had been generated using a single sequencing platform. Both class I and class II loci were covered by HLA typing, at four-digit resolution. Typing coverage varied by locus: about 620-630 donors for A, B, C, DRB1 and DQB1; approximately 560 for DQA1; over 600 for DPA1; around 450 for DPB1. Five DR-DQ haplotypes were treated as single units for association and clustering because of strong linkage in the cohort. Among a few hundred genotyped donors of the cohort, an average of approximately 250,000 unique TCR beta nucleotide sequences were sequenced per donor, roughly 20% of them non-productive. Overall results and qualifications from the work: Presence/absence analyses assumed roughly uniform sequencing depth across donors, an assumption that may not hold. Immune exposure information for the cohort was limited to CMV serostatus. Because HLA typing was missing for some donors at each locus, association tests included only the typed subset. According to a later analysis, parvovirus B19, influenza, CMV and Epstein-Barr virus appeared linked to several top co-occurrence clusters. When HLA alleles, especially DR and DQ, strongly co-occurred, TCR associations were difficult to assign to individual alleles. The cohort was sequenced for TCR beta chains only, and without alpha or paired-chain data the features that could be detected were limited. A total of fewer than 200 TCR beta chains were listed by the study as associated with cytomegalovirus. In an earlier analysis of a few hundred of the donors, most TCR beta V segments were observed in productive rearrangements about 90% or about 30% of the time, broadly matching IMGT annotations. Most TCR sequences were observed very rarely across donors, whereas some public TCRs were present in many individuals. In vitro tests confirmed that three of the cytomegalovirus-associated TCR beta chains recognize cytomegalovirus antigens. The earlier analysis of 450 to 700 of the donors excluded some 15 rarely observed V segments, including chromosome 9 orphons, because counts were too low. Because the 87-base-pair reads could not distinguish some IMGT-functional V segments, including TRBV6-2 and TRBV6-3, those segments were excluded. Compared with equally common non-associated chains, HLA-associated TCR beta chains in a later analysis were more clonally expanded and had lower generation probabilities. The sequencing pipeline was judged likely to have produced a cluster of highly shared sequence variants as a technical artifact. Most CMV-associated TCR beta chains appeared to be HLA-restricted in a later analysis, and the HLA associations seemed to be driven largely by CMV exposure. In a later analysis, around 15,000 TCR beta sequences were associated with specific HLA alleles at a false discovery rate of 0.05. A further reported finding was that TCR beta sequences accurately predicted the HLA-A and HLA-B alleles for most subjects in the first cohort. In a later analysis, the rate of TCR association differed among HLA loci, with DRB1 alleles having the most associated TCRs and HLA-C alleles having the fewest. Cytomegalovirus status was reported to be diagnosed by the classifier with high specificity and sensitivity in both the original and validation cohorts. An association between a missense DCLRE1C variant and V-gene and J-gene trimming of TCR beta chains was found in a later genetic analysis and replicated in an independent cohort. According to the authors, the approach could potentially be generalized to other disease states and immunological phenotypes. Compared with the roughly 670-donor mean, donors in an Asian-associated ancestry cluster had fewer N-insertions in productive TCRs, according to a later genetic analysis. Correlated functional status among segregating V segments might reflect linkage disequilibrium, but an unknown experimental factor could not be ruled out.

CDR1 is given as SEHNR and CDR2 as FQNEAQ, both from the germline V gene (reference sequence). V loses 4 bases at its end and J loses 4 bases; junction bases beyond the gene matches: 6. The CDR3 goes from the cysteine to the phenylalanine over 15 residues. The retained sequence is limited to the CDR3, 45 bases, with the frame set at the first base. Notes on this clone: No cognate antigen has been identified for it. Nothing much larger sits one base from this clone, and base qualities are not available.

In total, over 600 healthy bone marrow donors made up the cohort. Cohort members were all nominally healthy when sampled, although unrecorded immune exposures were likely present. The donor tested CMV seropositive and was one of the 289 seropositive cohort members. A peripheral blood sample was collected from each donor, and TCR beta sequencing was performed on peripheral blood mononuclear cells. The Qiagen DNeasy Blood Extraction Kit was used to extract genomic DNA from the blood cell samples. The protocol used for the library was the immunoSEQ multiplex PCR assay. For the multiplex PCR, a mixture combining 60 forward primers for TCR Vbeta segments and 13 reverse primers for TCR Jbeta segments was used. The CDR3 region of rearranged TCR beta genes was amplified from genomic DNA by a multiplex PCR assay. On the Illumina HiSeq System, the amplified TCR beta libraries were sequenced as 87-base-pair reads. The original pipeline was this. Across the 600 to 700 repertoires, a later analysis counted tens of millions of unique TCR beta chains, approximately 12 million of which were shared by at least two donors. Raw reads were error-corrected and collapsed into unique sequences by a nearest-neighbor algorithm in which closely related sequences were merged to remove PCR and sequencing errors. Alignment of CDR3 sequences to IMGT reference sequences was used to assign V, D and J gene segments. For a sequence to be retained, a match of at least six nucleotides to both a V gene segment and a J gene segment was required. A rearrangement was called productive if the CDR3 had no stop codons and remained in frame with V and J, and every other rearrangement was called non-productive. Following IMGT convention, CDR3 was defined as the stretch from the second conserved V-encoded cysteine to the conserved J-encoded phenylalanine. In an earlier analysis of 587 of the donors, sequences lacking an unambiguous match to a single V gene segment were excluded. In an earlier analysis of approximately 590 of the donors, V segments were called functional above 56.7% productive rearrangements and were called segregating when the between-donor standard deviation exceeded 5%. A statistical classification framework was developed to diagnose cytomegalovirus status using the catalog of TCR beta chain sequences. In a later analysis, V and J genes were assigned by comparing TCR nucleotide sequences against IMGT/GENE-DB human TR gene sequences. The TCRdist pipeline was used in a later analysis to assign CDR3 sequences and most-parsimonious VDJ recombination scenarios. In a later analysis, each TCR beta chain was defined by its CDR3 amino acid sequence together with its V-gene family, and reads lacking a unique V-gene family were excluded. A later analysis removed several hundred highly shared, low-generation-probability nucleotide sequences to deal with suspected cross-contamination and a sequencing artifact. In a later analysis, a clonal expansion index for each public chain was calculated from normalized within-repertoire ranks of inferred template counts. A later analysis computed generation probabilities with a VDJ recombination model fitted to out-of-frame rearrangements, and checked the results against IGoR. In a later analysis, hypergeometric tests were used to score TCR-TCR, TCR-HLA and TCR-CMV co-occurrence, with a repertoire-size bias correction applied to TCR pairs. To estimate false discovery rates, a later analysis permuted the HLA or CMV assignments 20 times. A later analysis grouped co-occurring TCRs with DBSCAN, adding TCRdist sequence similarity when clustering within HLA-allele-positive subsets. Repertoires with fewer than 30,000 or more than 120,000 public chains were left out of co-occurrence clustering, as were a handful of repertoires with anomalous nucleotide sharing. TCRdb provides this immuneACCESS table in a form limited to in-frame rearrangements. Some clones are lacking; in checked studies, under half of them reflect an unresolved V gene, and why the rest are absent is not known. V and J calls and clone size come straight from that table; D and trimming were deduced from the DNA. This sample holds roughly 240,000 clones; around 76% were observed only once. The ten biggest clones cover 5% to 6.5% of the sample.

In this chain, TRBV7-9 is recombined with TRBJ2-5; 10 junctional bases match TRBD1. Sequencing was carried out using PBMCs. This receptor was taken from a woman in her thirties or forties in good health and CMV-seropositive. CDR3 region: CASSSRRDRGETQYF. The nucleotide sequence is given as TGTGCCAGCAGCTCAAGGCGGGACAGGGGAGAGACCCAGTACTTC.